The clone carrying this T cell receptor beta chain has ten or more counts. The CDR3 spans 16 residues. The V end lost 2 bases, the J end lost 4 bases, and 15 bases lay between the germline ends. This sample is drawn from a study of Graves' ophthalmopathy and Graves' hyperthyroidism. The overall study: Before any treatment, peripheral blood was taken at the initial diagnosis.

Scientists amplified the TCR beta CDR3 regions from RNA transcripts. RT-PCR was first run with HTBI primers, then multiplex PCR in a second round. TCRdb re-called the multiplex PCR reads through MiXCR, storing one row per CDR3 protein. The profile covers a few hundred thousand distinct CDR3 sequences, with less than 20% appearing a single time and approximately 7% taken by the ten largest. Source material: peripheral blood. The V and J genes are TRBV12-3 or TRBV12-4 and TRBJ1-5, with D possibly being TRBD1 (5 bases). This clonotype was sampled from a woman aged 18-29 years with stable Graves' hyperthyroidism. CDR3 DNA sequence: TGTGCCAGCAGTTTAAAGATGGGGCGGAGGAATCAGCCCCAGCATTTT. Encoded protein: CASSLKMGRRNQPQHF.